This entry concerns a single T cell receptor beta chain. What it binds is not known. Germline V gene sequence: CDR1 SGHDN, CDR2 FVKESK. The CDR3 contains 15 residues. With 4 bases removed from V and 12 bases from J, the gap between germline ends came to 19 bases. This sample is drawn from a study of CD8 T cells in Susac syndrome. Study-wide findings and caveats: The TCR sequencing and HLA analysis in the study involved a relatively small number of individuals, as the study acknowledged.

The T cells that were sequenced for TCR beta were CD8+ and CD4+ cells from blood. Purification of the CD8+ and CD4+ T cells relied on negative isolation, and TEMRA cells underwent FACS enrichment. Random hexamers were used to reverse transcribe the RNA input (roughly 0.5 to 1 ug). Amplification of TCR beta CDR3 across 54 Vbeta and 13 Jbeta was performed with immunoSEQ multiplex PCR. TCRdb redid the calling of the immunoSEQ multiplex PCR reads with MiXCR, one entry per CDR3 protein. Found here are around 270,000 distinct CDR3 sequences, 89% of them singletons; the top ten hold about 0.17%. The sample taken for sequencing was CD8+ T cells from PBMCs. This sequence originates from a human donor with multiple sclerosis. The chain carries TRBV14 and TRBJ1-6; D may be TRBD1 (6 bases). The chain's CDR3 is CASSPGWTAAEPLHF. CDR3 nucleotides: TGTGCCAGCAGCCCAGGGTGGACAGCCGCGGAACCCCTCCACTTT.